The entry that follows covers one T cell receptor (beta chain) sequence. The antigen is undetermined. Time point here: week 5, during vaccination. Each dose of the vaccine consisted of 300 ug of mutant IDH1 20-mer peptide, with topical imiquimod. Each donor presented with a new WHO grade 3 or 4 astrocytoma that tested IDH1-mutant and showed ATRX loss. The data derive from a study of a mutant IDH1 vaccine in newly diagnosed glioma. Sequenced by immunoSEQ multiplex PCR; TCRdb stores in-frame clones only, minus some. This sample carries 39,000 or so clones, 75% to 80% of them seen once, and the ten largest clones take around 5.2%. Germline values: CDR1 MRHNA, CDR2 SNTAGT. CDR3 length equals 18 residues. Trimming took off 2 bases at V and 1 base at J, with 15 bases between the two ends.

Sequencing was performed on PBMCs, taken from a glioma patient whose treatment included an IDH1 peptide vaccine. The chain combines TRBV6-4 with TRBJ1-6; D is unresolved. This receptor was obtained from a man in his forties with glioma. CDR3 bases: TGTGCCAGCAGTGACCCCGTTCCTAGAAGGTCCTATAATTCACCCCTCCACTTT. Protein sequence: CASSDPVPRRSYNSPLHF.